This section outlines one TCR beta chain sequence together with its context. The record originates from a study of CD8+CD57+ T cells in acquired aplastic anemia. Profiling that covered TCR beta VDJ and CDR3 relied on genomic DNA as its template. TCRdb redid the calling of the reads with MiXCR, one entry per CDR3 protein. The table lists some 140,000 distinct CDR3 sequences, 41% of them singletons, with under 9% in the top ten. CDR1 MGHDK and CDR2 SYGVNS come from the germline V gene. Trimming shortened V by 6 bases and J by 4 bases, and 19 bases separated the two germline ends. This CDR3 is built from 16 residues.

The rearrangement joins TRBV25-1 to TRBJ2-4; the D gene is possibly TRBD1 (5 bases). The material sequenced was sorted CD4+, CD8+, or CD8+CD57+ T cells (not recorded which) from PBMCs. The sequence was collected from a human donor in good health, serving as a control. CDR3: CASSPLSSGSKNIQYF. CDR3 in DNA: TGTGCCAGCAGCCCACTATCTTCAGGGTCTAAAAACATTCAGTACTTC.